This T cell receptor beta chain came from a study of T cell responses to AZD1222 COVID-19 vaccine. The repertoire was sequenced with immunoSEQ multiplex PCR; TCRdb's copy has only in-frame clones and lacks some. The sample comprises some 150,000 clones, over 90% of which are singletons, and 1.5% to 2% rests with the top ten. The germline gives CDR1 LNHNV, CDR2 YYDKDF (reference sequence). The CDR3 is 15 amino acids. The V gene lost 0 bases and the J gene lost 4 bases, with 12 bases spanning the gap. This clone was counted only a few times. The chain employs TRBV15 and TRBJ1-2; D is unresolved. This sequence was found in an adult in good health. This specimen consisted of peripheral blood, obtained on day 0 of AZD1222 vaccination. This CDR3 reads CATSRDKAVFYGYTF. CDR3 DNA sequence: TGTGCCACCAGCAGAGATAAGGCGGTCTTCTATGGCTACACCTTC.